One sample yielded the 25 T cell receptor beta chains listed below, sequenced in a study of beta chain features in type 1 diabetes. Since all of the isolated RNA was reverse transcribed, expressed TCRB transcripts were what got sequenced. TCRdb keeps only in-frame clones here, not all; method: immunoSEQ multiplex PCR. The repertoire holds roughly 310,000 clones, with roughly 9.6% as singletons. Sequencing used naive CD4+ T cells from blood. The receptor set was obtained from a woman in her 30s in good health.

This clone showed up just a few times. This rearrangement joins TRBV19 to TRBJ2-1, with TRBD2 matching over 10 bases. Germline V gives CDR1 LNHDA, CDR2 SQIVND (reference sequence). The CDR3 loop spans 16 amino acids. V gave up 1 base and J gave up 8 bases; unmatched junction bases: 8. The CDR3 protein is CASSIASVAGGDEQFF. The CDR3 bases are TGTGCCAGTAGTATAGCTTCGGTAGCGGGAGGCGATGAGCAGTTCTTC.

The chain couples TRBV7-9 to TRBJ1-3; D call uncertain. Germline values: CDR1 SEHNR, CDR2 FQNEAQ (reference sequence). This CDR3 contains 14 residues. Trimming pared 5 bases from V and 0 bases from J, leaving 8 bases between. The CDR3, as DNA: TGTGCCAGCAGCCTGCCAGTCTCTGGAAACACCATATATTTT. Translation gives CASSLPVSGNTIYF.

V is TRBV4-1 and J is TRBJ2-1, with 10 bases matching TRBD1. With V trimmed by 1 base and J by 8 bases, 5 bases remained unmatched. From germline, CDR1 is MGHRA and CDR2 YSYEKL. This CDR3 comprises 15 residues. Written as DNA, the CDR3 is TGCGCCAGCAGCCAAGGACAGGGGGCCGGCTATGAGCAGTTCTTC. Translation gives CASSQGQGAGYEQFF.

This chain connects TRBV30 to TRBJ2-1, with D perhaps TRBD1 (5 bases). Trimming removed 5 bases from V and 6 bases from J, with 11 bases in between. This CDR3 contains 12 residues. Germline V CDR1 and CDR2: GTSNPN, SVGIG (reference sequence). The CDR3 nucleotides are TGTGCCTGGGGTCAGGGTTTCAATGAGCAGTTCTTC. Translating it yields CAWGQGFNEQFF.

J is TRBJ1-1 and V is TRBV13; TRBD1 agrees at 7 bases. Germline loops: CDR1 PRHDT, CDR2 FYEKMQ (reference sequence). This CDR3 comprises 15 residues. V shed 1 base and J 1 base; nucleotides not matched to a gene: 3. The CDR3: CASSLEDRRNTEAFF. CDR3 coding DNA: TGTGCCAGCAGCTTAGAGGACAGGAGGAACACTGAAGCTTTCTTT.

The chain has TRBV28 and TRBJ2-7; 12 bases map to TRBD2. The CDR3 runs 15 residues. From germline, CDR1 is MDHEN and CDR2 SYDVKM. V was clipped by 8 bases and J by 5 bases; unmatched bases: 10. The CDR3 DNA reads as TGTGCCAGCCTGGCTACTAGCGGGAGGACCCACGAGCAGTACTTC. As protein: CASLATSGRTHEQYF. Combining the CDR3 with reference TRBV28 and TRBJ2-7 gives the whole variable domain DVKVTQSSRYLVKRTGEKVFLECVQDMDHENMFWYRQDPGLGLRLIYFSYDVKMKEKGDIPEGYSVSREKKERFSLILESASTNQTSMYLCASLATSGRTHEQYFGPGTRLTVT.

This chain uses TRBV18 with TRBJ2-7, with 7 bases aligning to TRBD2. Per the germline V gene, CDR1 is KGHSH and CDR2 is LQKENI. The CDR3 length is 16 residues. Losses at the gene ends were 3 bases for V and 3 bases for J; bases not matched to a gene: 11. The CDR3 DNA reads TGTGCCAGCTCACCTCGACTAGCAGGGAGTTACTACGAGCAGTACTTC. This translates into CASSPRLAGSYYEQYF.

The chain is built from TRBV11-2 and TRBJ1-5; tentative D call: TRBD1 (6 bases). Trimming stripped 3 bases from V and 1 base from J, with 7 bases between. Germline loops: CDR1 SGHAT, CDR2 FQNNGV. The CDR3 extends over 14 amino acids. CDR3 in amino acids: CASSLQGSNQPQHF. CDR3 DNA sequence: TGTGCCAGCAGCTTGCAGGGGAGCAATCAGCCCCAGCATTTT. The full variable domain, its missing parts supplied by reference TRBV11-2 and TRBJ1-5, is EAGVAQSPRYKIIEKRQSVAFWCNPISGHATLYWYQQILGQGPKLLIQFQNNGVVDDSQLPKDRFSAERLKGVDSTLKIQPAKLEDSAVYLCASSLQGSNQPQHFGDGTRLSIL.

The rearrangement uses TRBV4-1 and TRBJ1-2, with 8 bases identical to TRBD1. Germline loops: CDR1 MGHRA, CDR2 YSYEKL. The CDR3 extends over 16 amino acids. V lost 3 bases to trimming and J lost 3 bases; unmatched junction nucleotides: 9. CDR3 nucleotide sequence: TGCGCCAGCAGCCAGGGTCGAGACAGGGGCGACTATGGCTACACCTTC. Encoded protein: CASSQGRDRGDYGYTF.

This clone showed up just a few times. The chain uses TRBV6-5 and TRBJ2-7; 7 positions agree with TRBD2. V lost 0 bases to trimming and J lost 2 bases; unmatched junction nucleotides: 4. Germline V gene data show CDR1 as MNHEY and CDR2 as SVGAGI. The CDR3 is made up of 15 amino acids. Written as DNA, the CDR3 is TGTGCCAGCAGTTACTCGAGCGGGGCAACCTACGAGCAGTACTTC. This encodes CASSYSSGATYEQYF.

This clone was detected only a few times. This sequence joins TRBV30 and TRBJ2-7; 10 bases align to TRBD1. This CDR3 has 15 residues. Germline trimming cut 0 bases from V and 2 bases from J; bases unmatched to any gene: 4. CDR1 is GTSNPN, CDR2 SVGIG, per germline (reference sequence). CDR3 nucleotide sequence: TGTGCCTGGAGTGTACTGGGGACAGGGGCCTACGAGCAGTACTTC. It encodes CAWSVLGTGAYEQYF.

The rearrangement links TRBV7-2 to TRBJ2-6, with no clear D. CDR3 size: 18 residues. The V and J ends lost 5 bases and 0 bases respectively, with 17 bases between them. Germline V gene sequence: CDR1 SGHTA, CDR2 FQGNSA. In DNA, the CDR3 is TGTGCCAGCAGCGAGCAGGTCCGGCTTGGCTCTGGGGCCAACGTCCTGACTTTC. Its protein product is CASSEQVRLGSGANVLTF.

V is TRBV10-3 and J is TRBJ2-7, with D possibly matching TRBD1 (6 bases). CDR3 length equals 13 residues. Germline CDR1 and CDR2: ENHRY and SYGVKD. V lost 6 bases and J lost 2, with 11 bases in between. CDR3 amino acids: CAISSQGTYEQYF. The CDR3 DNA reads TGTGCCATCAGCTCACAGGGAACCTACGAGCAGTACTTC.

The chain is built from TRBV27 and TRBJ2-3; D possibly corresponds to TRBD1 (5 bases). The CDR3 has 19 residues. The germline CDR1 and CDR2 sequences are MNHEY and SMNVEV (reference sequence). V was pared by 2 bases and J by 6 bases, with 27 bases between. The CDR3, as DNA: TGTGCCAGCAGTTTAAGGGCCGATGGGGCCGGACCGCAACGGGATACGCAGTATTTT. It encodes CASSLRADGAGPQRDTQYF.

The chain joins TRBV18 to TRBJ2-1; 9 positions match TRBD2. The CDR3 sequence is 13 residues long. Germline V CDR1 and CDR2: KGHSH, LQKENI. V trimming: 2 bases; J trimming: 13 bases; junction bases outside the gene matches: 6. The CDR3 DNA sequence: TGTGCCAGCTCACCAGAGTTAGCGGGAGAACAGTTCTTC. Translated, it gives CASSPELAGEQFF.

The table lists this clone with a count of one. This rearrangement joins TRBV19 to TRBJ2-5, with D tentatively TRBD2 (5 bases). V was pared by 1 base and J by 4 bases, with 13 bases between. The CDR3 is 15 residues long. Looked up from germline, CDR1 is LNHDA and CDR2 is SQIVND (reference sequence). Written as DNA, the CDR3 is TGTGCCAGTAGTATAGCCCCTGGGAGATCAGAGACCCAGTACTTC. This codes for CASSIAPGRSETQYF.

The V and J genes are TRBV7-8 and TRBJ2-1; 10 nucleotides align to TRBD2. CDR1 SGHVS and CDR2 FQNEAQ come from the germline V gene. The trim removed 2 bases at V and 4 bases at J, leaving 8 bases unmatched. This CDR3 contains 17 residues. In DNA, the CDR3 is TGTGCCAGCAGCTTAAATCTAGCGGGAGATATTTACAATGAGCAGTTCTTC. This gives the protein CASSLNLAGDIYNEQFF.

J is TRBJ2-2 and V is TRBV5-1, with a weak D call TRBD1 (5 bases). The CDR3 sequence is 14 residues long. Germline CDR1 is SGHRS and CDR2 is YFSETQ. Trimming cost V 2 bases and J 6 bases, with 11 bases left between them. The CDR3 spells CASSLGAPSGELFF. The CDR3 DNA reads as TGCGCCAGCAGCTTAGGGGCCCCCTCCGGGGAGCTGTTTTTT.

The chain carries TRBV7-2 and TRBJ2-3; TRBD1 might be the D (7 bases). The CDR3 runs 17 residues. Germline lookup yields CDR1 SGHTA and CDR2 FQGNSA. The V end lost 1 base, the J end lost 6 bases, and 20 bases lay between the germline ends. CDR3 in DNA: TGTGCCAGCAGCTTAGGGAGGGGGCAAGGGTCAGCGGATACGCAGTATTTT. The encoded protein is CASSLGRGQGSADTQYF.

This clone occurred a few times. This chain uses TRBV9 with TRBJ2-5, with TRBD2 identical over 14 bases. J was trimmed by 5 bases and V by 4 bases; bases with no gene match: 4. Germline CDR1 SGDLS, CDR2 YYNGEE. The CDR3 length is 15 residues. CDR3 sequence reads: CASSPRLAGGETQYF. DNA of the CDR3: TGTGCCAGCAGCCCTCGACTAGCGGGAGGGGAGACCCAGTACTTC.

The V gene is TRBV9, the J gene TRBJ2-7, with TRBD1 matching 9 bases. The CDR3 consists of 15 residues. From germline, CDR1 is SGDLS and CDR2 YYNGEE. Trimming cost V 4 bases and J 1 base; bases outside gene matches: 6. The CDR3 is CASSLGTGLSYEQYF. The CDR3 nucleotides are TGTGCCAGCAGCTTAGGGACAGGGTTGTCCTACGAGCAGTACTTC.

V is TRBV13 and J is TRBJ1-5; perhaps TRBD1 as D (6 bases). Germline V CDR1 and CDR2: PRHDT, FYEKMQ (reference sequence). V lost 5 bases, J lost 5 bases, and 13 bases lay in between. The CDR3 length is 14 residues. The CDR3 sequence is CASSPRGGDQPQHF. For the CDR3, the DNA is TGTGCCAGCAGCCCCCGGGGGGGCGATCAGCCCCAGCATTTT.

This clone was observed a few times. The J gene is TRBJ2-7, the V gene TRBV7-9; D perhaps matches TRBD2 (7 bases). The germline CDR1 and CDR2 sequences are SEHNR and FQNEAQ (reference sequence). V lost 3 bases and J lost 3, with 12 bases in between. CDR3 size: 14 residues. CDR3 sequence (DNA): TGTGCCAGCAGCTTTGAGGGAGGGGGCTACGAGCAGTACTTC. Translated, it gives CASSFEGGGYEQYF.

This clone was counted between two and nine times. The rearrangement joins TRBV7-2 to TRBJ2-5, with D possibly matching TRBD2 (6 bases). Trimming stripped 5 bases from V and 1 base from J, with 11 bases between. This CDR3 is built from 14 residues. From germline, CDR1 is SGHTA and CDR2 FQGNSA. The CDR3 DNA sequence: TGTGCCAGCAGCCTGTATAGCGGCCAAGAGACCCAGTACTTC. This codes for CASSLYSGQETQYF. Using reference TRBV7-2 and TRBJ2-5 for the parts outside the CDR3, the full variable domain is GAGVSQSPSNKVTEKGKDVELRCDPISGHTALYWYRQSLGQGLEFLIYFQGNSAPDKSGLPSDRFSAERTGGSVSTLTIQRTQQEDSAVYLCASSLYSGQETQYFGPGTRLLVL.

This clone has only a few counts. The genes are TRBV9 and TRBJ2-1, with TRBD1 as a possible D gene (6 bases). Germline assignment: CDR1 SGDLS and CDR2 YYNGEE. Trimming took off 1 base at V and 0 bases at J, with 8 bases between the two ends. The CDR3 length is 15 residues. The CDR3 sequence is CASSVTTGSYNEQFF. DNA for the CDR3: TGTGCCAGCAGCGTAACGACAGGCTCCTACAATGAGCAGTTCTTC.